These 24 T cell receptor beta chains originate from one sample sequenced in a study of blood T cell repertoires in COVID-19. The method was immunoSEQ multiplex PCR; TCRdb's version includes in-frame clones alone and lacks a portion of them. The table records about 280,000 clones, about 85% of them present only once. What was sequenced was peripheral blood. All receptors derive from a human donor in a cohort sampled during active COVID-19.

The CDR3 is CASSYPSGGLVGGYTF. In nucleotides, the CDR3 is TGTGCCAGCAGTTACCCTTCGGGGGGGCTGGTGGGGGGCTACACCTTC. This chain joins TRBV6-6 and TRBJ1-2; tentatively, D is TRBD1 (6 bases). Germline CDR1 reads MNHNY; CDR2 reads SVGAGI (reference sequence). CDR3 length: 16 amino acids. With 2 bases removed from V and 8 bases from J, the gap between germline ends came to 21 bases.

The chain employs TRBV5-1 and TRBJ2-4, with 9 bases aligning to TRBD1. CDR1 is SGHRS and CDR2 is YFSETQ in the germline V gene. The CDR3 extends over 14 amino acids. Trimming cost V 4 bases and J 6 bases; bases outside gene matches: 5. The CDR3 DNA sequence: TGCGCCAGCAGCGCTGGGACAGGGCTAAACATTCAGTACTTC. Its protein is CASSAGTGLNIQYF.

Only a few counts were recorded for this clone. The chain joins TRBV7-2 to TRBJ2-7; TRBD2 aligns across 8 bases. There are 19 residues in the CDR3. From germline, CDR1 is SGHTA and CDR2 FQGNSA. After removal of 6 bases from V and 7 bases from J, the junction contained 26 bases not matched to a gene. DNA for the CDR3: TGTGCCAGCAGTTCCGGGGGGGCGGGAGTCGGAGGGCCTCTAGGAGAGCAGTACTTC. Translating gives CASSSGGAGVGGPLGEQYF.

The chain joins TRBV5-1 to TRBJ2-7; a possible D gene is TRBD2 (6 bases). The length of the CDR3 is 15 residues. Germline CDR1 and CDR2: SGHRS and YFSETQ. Trimming stripped 4 bases from V and 0 bases from J, with 14 bases between. In DNA, the CDR3 is TGCGCCAGCAGCGGTTCGGGACTCAGCTCCTACGAGCAGTACTTC. Translated: CASSGSGLSSYEQYF.

The chain has TRBV18 and TRBJ2-1; the match to TRBD2 covers 7 bases. The CDR3 spans 13 residues. The J segment lost 0 bases and the V segment lost 8 bases, leaving 1 base of the junction unmatched. Germline V gives CDR1 KGHSH, CDR2 LQKENI. Written as DNA, the CDR3 is TGTGCCAGCCGCGGGAGCTCCTACAATGAGCAGTTCTTC. This gives the protein CASRGSSYNEQFF.

The chain joins TRBV7-9 to TRBJ2-3; 14 positions match TRBD2. The CDR3 is 15 residues long. CDR1 and CDR2 from the germline V gene are SEHNR and FQNEAQ (reference sequence). V lost 5 bases to trimming and J lost 7 bases; unmatched junction nucleotides: 5. The CDR3 nucleotides are TGTGCCAGCAGCCCGGGACTAGCGGGAGAAAATACGCAGTATTTT. Translation: CASSPGLAGENTQYF.

This rearrangement joins TRBV7-2 to TRBJ2-7; D possibly corresponds to TRBD2 (6 bases). CDR3 length: 15 amino acids. V lost 4 bases and J lost 5, with 18 bases in between. Germline V gene lookup returns CDR1 SGHTA and CDR2 FQGNSA. In DNA, the CDR3 is TGTGCCAGCAGCTCTGACGGGAGAGGAGCCGACGAGCAGTACTTC. This encodes CASSSDGRGADEQYF. The entire variable domain, with the rest obtained from reference TRBV7-2 and TRBJ2-7, is as follows: GAGVSQSPSNKVTEKGKDVELRCDPISGHTALYWYRQSLGQGLEFLIYFQGNSAPDKSGLPSDRFSAERTGGSVSTLTIQRTQQEDSAVYLCASSSDGRGADEQYFGPGTRLTVT.

The chain uses TRBV11-2 and TRBJ2-5, with 8 bases lining up with TRBD2. The germline V gene has CDR1 SGHAT and CDR2 FQNNGV. This CDR3 is built from 16 residues. V was clipped by 0 bases and J by 1 base; unmatched bases: 4. This chain's CDR3 is CASSLDISGTQETQYF. The CDR3 coding sequence is TGTGCCAGCAGCTTAGACATTAGCGGGACCCAAGAGACCCAGTACTTC.

The V gene is TRBV9, the J gene TRBJ2-7; D remains ambiguous. Germline lookup yields CDR1 SGDLS and CDR2 YYNGEE. The CDR3 loop spans 16 amino acids. V was pared by 4 bases and J by 2 bases, with 19 bases between. In DNA, the CDR3 is TGTGCCAGCAGCCCCAAAGGCAGATCGGGTCCCTACGAGCAGTACTTC. Its translation: CASSPKGRSGPYEQYF.

The rearrangement links TRBV6-5 to TRBJ1-2, with 8 bases matching TRBD1. CDR3 size: 13 residues. After removal of 6 bases from V and 8 bases from J, the junction contained 8 bases not matched to a gene. Per the germline V gene, CDR1 is MNHEY and CDR2 is SVGAGI. CDR3 DNA sequence: TGTGCCAGCAGACGTCAGGGGGCAGGAGGCTACACCTTC. The encoded protein is CASRRQGAGGYTF.

The chain carries TRBV28 and TRBJ2-3; 7 bases are shared with TRBD2. Germline values: CDR1 MDHEN, CDR2 SYDVKM. This CDR3 comprises 17 residues. The J segment lost 1 base and the V segment lost 7 bases, leaving 14 bases of the junction unmatched. CDR3 DNA: TGTGCCAGCACTCCTGGGGGGGGAGGGTCTGGCACAGATACGCAGTATTTT. Protein product: CASTPGGGGSGTDTQYF.

The V and J genes are TRBV9 and TRBJ1-6; no definite D call. The CDR3 is 15 amino acids. The V gene lost 0 bases and the J gene lost 8 bases, with 12 bases spanning the gap. CDR1 is SGDLS, CDR2 YYNGEE, per germline. CDR3 sequence reads: CASSVARDGDSPLHF. The DNA of the CDR3 is TGTGCCAGCAGCGTAGCGCGGGATGGGGATTCACCCCTCCACTTT. Variable domain in full (rest from reference TRBV9 and TRBJ1-6): DSGVTQTPKHLITATGQRVTLRCSPRSGDLSVYWYQQSLDQGLQFLIQYYNGEERAKGNILERFSAQQFPDLHSELNLSSLELGDSALYFCASSVARDGDSPLHFGNGTRLTVT.

V usage is TRBV9 and J usage is TRBJ2-1; D not certain. With 1 base removed from V and 6 bases from J, the gap between germline ends came to 8 bases. Germline CDR1 is SGDLS and CDR2 is YYNGEE. The CDR3 totals 13 residues. The CDR3 nucleotides are TGTGCCAGCAGCGTATCAATTAGCAATGAGCAGTTCTTC. Translating it yields CASSVSISNEQFF.

The chain couples TRBV28 to TRBJ1-6, with unresolved D. The germline gives CDR1 MDHEN, CDR2 SYDVKM. This CDR3 is built from 12 residues. Trimming removed 6 bases from V and 6 bases from J, with 6 bases in between. CDR3 bases: TGTGCCAGCAGGGTCGGTAATTCACCCCTCCACTTT. This encodes CASRVGNSPLHF.

The chain couples TRBV29-1 to TRBJ2-1; 7 positions match TRBD2. The length of the CDR3 is 16 residues. Germline CDR1 SQVTM, CDR2 ANQGSEA. J gave up 2 bases and V 4 bases, and 11 bases lay outside the gene matches. The CDR3 bases are TGCAGCGTTGGGGGGGGAGGGCTAGAAACCTACAATGAGCAGTTCTTC. As protein: CSVGGGGLETYNEQFF.

V is TRBV12-3 or TRBV12-4 and J is TRBJ1-4; 7 bases line up with TRBD1. The CDR3 is made up of 13 amino acids. V shed 9 bases and J 6 bases; nucleotides not matched to a gene: 7. The CDR3 DNA is TGTGCCAGTGGGACAGTTCTCGATGAAAAACTGTTTTTT. It is translated as CASGTVLDEKLFF.

This chain connects TRBV7-2 to TRBJ2-3; TRBD2 matches 12 bases. The germline CDR1 and CDR2 sequences are SGHTA and FQGNSA. The V and J ends lost 0 bases and 3 bases, in that order; junction bases with no gene match: 4. The CDR3 is 17 amino acids. CDR3 loop: CASSLAGLAGGTDTQYF. CDR3 coding DNA: TGTGCCAGCAGCTTAGCAGGGCTAGCGGGAGGGACAGATACGCAGTATTTT.

The chain has TRBV5-1 and TRBJ1-2, with 9 bases that match TRBD1. V lost 7 bases, J lost 7 bases, and 14 bases stayed unmatched. The CDR3 extends over 15 amino acids. Germline CDR1 and CDR2: SGHRS and YFSETQ. Written as DNA, the CDR3 is TGCGCCAGCCACAACCCGACAGGGGGTTGGTCTGGCTACACCTTC. This gives the protein CASHNPTGGWSGYTF.

The J gene is TRBJ2-4, the V gene TRBV30; a possible D gene is TRBD1 (6 bases). Germline V lookup: CDR1 GTSNPN, CDR2 SVGIG (reference sequence). This CDR3 is 12 amino acids long. The CDR3 loop reads CAADRAKNIQYF. Written as DNA, the CDR3 is TGTGCTGCAGACAGGGCCAAAAACATTCAGTACTTC.

V is TRBV3-1 (or the pseudogene TRBV3-2) and J is TRBJ1-1; D perhaps matches TRBD1 (5 bases). Trimming pared 0 bases from V and 8 bases from J, leaving 13 bases between. Germline values: CDR1 LGHDT, CDR2 YNNKEL (reference sequence). This CDR3 is built from 14 residues. The DNA of the CDR3 is TGTGCCAGCAGCCAAGAAAGGGGACTAAGAGAAGCTTTCTTT. Its translation is CASSQERGLREAFF.

The chain links TRBV5-1 to TRBJ2-7; D unresolved. The CDR3 consists of 14 residues. V was pared by 0 bases and J by 4 bases, with 11 bases between. CDR1 and CDR2 from the germline V gene are SGHRS and YFSETQ. This chain's CDR3 is CASSLDSPLYEQYF. The CDR3 DNA reads TGCGCCAGCAGCTTGGATTCCCCTTTGTACGAGCAGTACTTC.

This rearrangement joins TRBV5-4 to TRBJ2-7; perhaps TRBD1 as D (6 bases). The germline V gene has CDR1 SGHNT and CDR2 YYREEE (reference sequence). Trimming removed 2 bases from V and 3 bases from J, with 9 bases in between. The CDR3 contains 13 residues. The CDR3 loop reads CASSLQGVYEQYF. CDR3 DNA sequence: TGTGCCAGCAGCTTACAGGGTGTCTACGAGCAGTACTTC.

The CDR3 here is CASSRGDSRYGYTF. The DNA of the CDR3 is TGTGCCAGCAGCCGTGGGGACAGTCGCTATGGCTACACCTTC. V and J are TRBV7-9 and TRBJ1-2, with TRBD1 matching 7 bases. The trim removed 5 bases at V and 4 bases at J, leaving 7 bases unmatched. This CDR3 is 14 amino acids long. Germline V gene lookup returns CDR1 SEHNR and CDR2 FQNEAQ (reference sequence).

The chain combines TRBV30 with TRBJ1-6; no clear D gene. Germline lookup yields CDR1 GTSNPN and CDR2 SVGIG (reference sequence). The CDR3 is made up of 12 amino acids. Trimming stripped 1 base from V and 10 bases from J, with 8 bases between. For the CDR3, the DNA is TGTGCCTGGAGTGGCCCTAAATCACCCCTCCACTTT. Translation: CAWSGPKSPLHF.